This T cell receptor beta chain was sequenced for a study of regulatory T cells in long-lasting Graves disease (dated by TCRdb to about 2021). About the study as a whole: Persistent Graves' disease meant more than 5 years of antithyroid drug treatment with TSH receptor autoantibodies that stayed positive. On average, persistent Graves' disease patients in the clinical cohort had been on antithyroid drugs for around 9.5 years. Persistent Graves' disease patients were compared with newly diagnosed Graves' disease patients by peripheral blood TCR sequencing and RNA sequencing. TCR sequencing covered around 13 persistent and around 20 newly diagnosed Graves' disease patients, around 35 samples in total. The study was conducted in China and was registered as a clinical trial. Overall study outcomes, separate from this receptor: Sequencing and analysis were restricted to the TCR beta chain. The study examined only peripheral blood because the primary lesion, thyroid tissue, could not be accessed. Compared with newly diagnosed patients, persistent Graves' disease patients had lower TCR Shannon entropy and fewer highly expanded clones, which suggests clonal expansion. More public clonotypes were shared among persistent patients (under 3,000) than among newly diagnosed patients (just under 1,000). TRBV28, TRBJ1-2 and TRBJ2-5 were preferentially used in persistent disease, while TRBV20-1 and TRBJ2-1 were favored in newly diagnosed disease. The authors acknowledged the small sample size as a limitation that may reduce accuracy.

This specimen's time point label, interpreted: persistent/refractory GD, antithyroid drugs over 5 years with positive TRAb. For both TCR sequencing and RNA sequencing, RNA was extracted from PBMCs in TRIzol. The diagnosis of Graves' disease followed American Thyroid Association guidelines. Patients for the study were recruited at an endocrinology department in Xi'an, China. From each patient, around 8.3 milliliters of peripheral blood was collected into an EDTA anticoagulant tube. Ficoll Paque Plus density gradient separation was used to isolate PBMCs, and no further T cell sorting was performed. An Agilent 2100 Bioanalyzer and agarose gel were used to check RNA quality, while a NanoDrop 2000 measured RNA concentration. Notes on this clonotype: Its cognate antigen has yet to be identified. No much larger clone exists at a distance of one base, and base qualities are not known.

Germline trimming amounts to 5 bases on V and 1 base on J, with 4 as the count of junction bases outside the gene matches. The CDR3 covers 16 residues, taking in both the cysteine and the phenylalanine. The read is trimmed to its CDR3 DNA, 48 bases read in frame from base 1. Taken from the germline V gene (reference sequence), the CDR1 and CDR2 loops are SEHNR and FQNEAQ. The library relied on multiplex PCR. Sequencing relied on an Illumina HiSeq 4000. TCR beta libraries were built with iRepertoire HTBI primers and Arm-PCR amplification of CDR3 regions. Before sequencing, the PCR products underwent gel purification. On the authors' methods: Gene usage analysis of CDR3 amino acid clonotypes used the approximately 56 TRBV and about 15 TRBJ segments found across samples. COPE and FqMerger were used to merge filtered high-quality paired reads into contigs. BLAST was used to align contigs to IMGT TRBV, TRBD and TRBJ reference genes, with CDR3 defined following IMGT. Clonotypes above 0.1% frequency were classified as highly expanded clones. Shannon entropy was used to measure repertoire diversity, and the Gini coefficient was used to measure V-J evenness. Public clonotypes were defined as clonotypes shared by more than one individual. The public reads were reanalyzed by TCRdb: fastp trimming at Q25, MiXCR alignment, in-frame beta chains only. Records with the same CDR3 protein are collapsed into one entry carrying the most frequent genes and DNA. TCRdb, rather than the study authors, made the V and J calls. In this sample the table shows around 450,000 distinct CDR3 sequences, around a fifth of which occur a single time. Around 7% of the sample rests with the top ten.

This TCR derives from a female donor with Graves disease. This receptor chain uses TRBV7-9 and TRBJ2-6, with 8 bases in between that match TRBD1. This material consisted of peripheral blood mononuclear cells (PBMCs), taken when the disease was refractory, from a patient treated with antithyroid drugs. The nucleotides read TGTGCCAGCAGCCCCCGGACAGGGTCTGGGGCCAACGTCCTGACTTTC. Its amino acids are CASSPRTGSGANVLTF.